These 8 T cell receptor beta chains came from one sample sequenced in a study of OX40 agonist ivuxolimab in advanced cancers. Assay used: immunoSEQ multiplex PCR; TCRdb lists only in-frame clones, some missing. The sample includes under 80,000 clones, roughly four fifths of them seen just once. Sequences were derived from CD4+ or CD8+ T cells sorted from blood, sampled in a trial of the OX40 agonist ivuxolimab. These TCRs come from an adult with an advanced solid tumor such as melanoma, head and neck, liver or kidney cancer.

V usage is TRBV27 and J usage is TRBJ2-1; the D is unclear. Trimming shortened V by 6 bases and J by 1 base, and 7 bases separated the two germline ends. This CDR3 is built from 13 residues. From germline, CDR1 is MNHEY and CDR2 SMNVEV (reference sequence). CDR3 in amino acids: CASRPMSYNEQFF. CDR3 coding DNA: TGTGCCAGCAGGCCGATGTCCTACAATGAGCAGTTCTTC.

This clone was seen a single time. The V gene is TRBV10-3, the J gene TRBJ1-2; TRBD1 agrees at 10 bases. The germline V gene has CDR1 ENHRY and CDR2 SYGVKD. The CDR3 has 15 residues. Trimming at V came to 2 bases and at J to 7 bases, leaving 7 bases not matched to a gene. The chain's CDR3 is CAISESDRGRGGYTF. The CDR3 region has the DNA TGTGCCATCAGTGAGAGTGACAGGGGGCGGGGTGGCTACACCTTC.

The chain recombines TRBV18 with TRBJ2-5; 10 positions match TRBD2. This CDR3 spans 14 amino acids. With 2 bases clipped from V and 3 bases from J, the junction kept 0 bases outside the gene matches. Germline V lookup: CDR1 KGHSH, CDR2 LQKENI. The CDR3: CASSPGLAEETQYF. CDR3 DNA sequence: TGTGCCAGCTCACCAGGACTAGCGGAAGAGACCCAGTACTTC.

The chain recombines TRBV13 with TRBJ2-1; D could derive from TRBD1 or TRBD2 (5 bases each). V lost 1 base and J lost 6, with 13 bases in between. The CDR3 covers 15 residues. Looked up from germline, CDR1 is PRHDT and CDR2 is FYEKMQ (reference sequence). CDR3 loop: CASSLDLGGGNEQFF. The CDR3 DNA sequence: TGTGCCAGCAGCTTAGATCTAGGTGGGGGCAATGAGCAGTTCTTC. Together with reference TRBV13 and TRBJ2-1, the CDR3 gives the full variable domain: AAGVIQSPRHLIKEKRETATLKCYPIPRHDTVYWYQQGPGQDPQFLISFYEKMQSDKGSIPDRFSAQQFSDYHSELNMSSLELGDSALYFCASSLDLGGGNEQFFGPGTRLTVL.

The chain employs TRBV5-1 and TRBJ1-2, with 9 bases that match TRBD1. Germline loops: CDR1 SGHRS, CDR2 YFSETQ. With 4 bases clipped from V and 2 bases from J, the junction kept 9 bases outside the gene matches. The CDR3 runs to 16 residues. CDR3 region: CASSTITGGVNYGYTF. CDR3 sequence (DNA): TGCGCCAGCAGCACCATCACAGGGGGCGTCAACTATGGCTACACCTTC.

The rearrangement joins TRBV7-9 to TRBJ1-2, with TRBD1 matching over 8 bases. Trimming cost V 8 bases and J 4 bases; bases outside gene matches: 0. Germline V gives CDR1 SEHNR, CDR2 FQNEAQ (reference sequence). The length of the CDR3 is 11 residues. The CDR3 loop is CASQGAYGYTF. The CDR3 DNA sequence: TGTGCCAGCCAGGGGGCCTATGGCTACACCTTC.

The genes are TRBV18 and TRBJ2-3; 7 positions match TRBD1. Germline trimming cut 3 bases from V and 1 base from J; bases unmatched to any gene: 4. CDR1 is KGHSH, CDR2 LQKENI, per germline. This CDR3 is built from 15 residues. DNA for the CDR3: TGTGCCAGCTCACCTAACAGGGGTGGCACAGATACGCAGTATTTT. Amino acids: CASSPNRGGTDTQYF.

The V and J genes are TRBV2 and TRBJ2-5, with D tentatively TRBD1 (6 bases). The CDR3 contains 14 residues. Germline CDR1 and CDR2: SNHLY and FYNNEI. Trimming pared 6 bases from V and 2 bases from J, leaving 13 bases between. CDR3 DNA sequence: TGTGCCAGCAGATCCGGACAGCAGCAAGAGACCCAGTACTTC. Protein sequence: CASRSGQQQETQYF. Full variable domain (missing parts from reference TRBV2 and TRBJ2-5): EPEVTQTPSHQVTQMGQEVILRCVPISNHLYFYWYRQILGQKVEFLVSFYNNEISEKSEIFDDQFSVERPDGSNFTLKIRSTKLEDSAMYFCASRSGQQQETQYFGPGTRLLVL.